This entry lists 12 T cell receptor beta chains sequenced from one sample in a study of T cell repertoires in cytomegalovirus infection. Antigens for these TCRs are unknown. TCRdb redid the calling of the reads with MiXCR, one entry per CDR3 protein. The table shows some 590,000 distinct CDR3 sequences, with just under 40% occurring only once. Sample: cultured PBMCs, taken from culture after CMV antigen stimulation. These receptors all stem from a human donor in good health (CMV status not recorded). Some clones in this sample may be carry-over from other donors' samples.

Remarks on this clonotype: The junction does not match germline at one end; this may be a read error. The chain employs TRBV9 and TRBJ2-7, with no clear D. CDR1 is SGDLS and CDR2 is YYNGEE in the germline V gene. The CDR3 is 17 residues long. The DNA for the CDR3 is TGTGTCAGCAGCGCAGCCGGCCGGAGTTCCTCCAACTACGAGCAGTACTTC. Translation gives CVSSAAGRSSSNYEQYF.

This sequence joins TRBV27 and TRBJ2-1; D is undetermined. V lost 2 bases to trimming and J lost 10 bases, with 12 bases between them. CDR3 length: 13 amino acids. Germline V CDR1 and CDR2: MNHEY, SMNVEV (reference sequence). CDR3 protein: CASSLKLGFEQFF. The CDR3 DNA reads TGTGCCAGCAGTTTAAAGCTCGGTTTCGAGCAGTTCTTC.

This clonotype has just a few counts. The chain combines TRBV7-9 with TRBJ2-1; 8 positions match TRBD1. Germline trimming cut 3 bases from V and 2 bases from J; bases unmatched to any gene: 3. The germline V gene has CDR1 SEHNR and CDR2 FQNEAQ (reference sequence). There are 15 residues in the CDR3. CDR3 residues: CASSFPGGPYNEQFF. The CDR3 DNA reads TGTGCCAGCAGCTTCCCAGGGGGCCCCTACAATGAGCAGTTCTTC.

This clonotype was found many times. V gene TRBV7-8 combines with J gene TRBJ2-1; D is undetermined. The CDR3 spans 13 residues. V lost 4 bases, J lost 1 base, and 5 bases lay in between. Germline V CDR1 and CDR2: SGHVS, FQNEAQ. CDR3 DNA: TGTGCCAGCAGCTCCGCGTCCTACAATGAGCAGTTCTTC. It specifies CASSSASYNEQFF.

The chain has TRBV7-6 and TRBJ1-1, with D possibly matching TRBD1 (5 bases). From germline, CDR1 is SGHVS and CDR2 FNYEAQ. CDR3 size: 13 residues. V was pared by 0 bases and J by 10 bases, with 12 bases between. In DNA form, the CDR3 reads TGTGCCAGCAGCTTAGCCGGGGCAGGGAGAGCTTTCTTT. It translates to CASSLAGAGRAFF.

The sample holds a few counts of this clonotype. The chain couples TRBV7-8 to TRBJ2-5, with 9 positions matching TRBD1. This CDR3 is 15 amino acids long. The germline CDR1 and CDR2 sequences are SGHVS and FQNEAQ. J lost 4 bases, V lost 1 base, and 4 bases had no gene match. CDR3 bases: TGTGCCAGCAGCTTAGTAGGGACAGGGTCAGAGACCCAGTACTTC. It specifies CASSLVGTGSETQYF.

Only a few counts were recorded for this clonotype. The chain joins TRBV5-8 to TRBJ2-7; 14 positions match TRBD2. V lost 3 bases to trimming and J lost 4 bases; unmatched junction nucleotides: 12. In germline, CDR1 is SGHTS, CDR2 YDEGEE. The CDR3 is 18 residues long. CDR3 in DNA: TGTGCCAGCAGCTGGACTAGCGGGGGGTCGCGACTTCTTTACGAGCAGTACTTC. Translation: CASSWTSGGSRLLYEQYF.

For this clonotype: This may stem from a read error, because a much larger clone lies one nucleotide away. The chain carries TRBV7-8 and TRBJ2-5; TRBD2 agrees at 7 bases. Per germline, CDR1 SGHVS and CDR2 FQNEAQ. Trimming took 5 bases from V and 9 from J; bases not matched to a gene: 21. The CDR3 totals 17 residues. The CDR3 is CASSPTGGAGTTRAQYF. The CDR3 nucleotides are TGTGCCAGCAGCCCCACGGGAGGAGCGGGGACTACGAGGGCCCAGTACTTC.

The V gene is TRBV27, the J gene TRBJ2-7, with D possibly being TRBD2 (6 bases). Germline V lookup: CDR1 MNHEY, CDR2 SMNVEV (reference sequence). The CDR3 spans 19 residues. The V end lost 1 base, the J end lost 0 bases, and 22 bases lay between the germline ends. CDR3 nucleotide sequence: TGTGCCAGCAGTTTATTCGGGGGAGTGTATCCAGGAATCTCCTACGAGCAGTACTTC. Its translation is CASSLFGGVYPGISYEQYF.

This clonotype has just a few counts. The chain combines TRBV24-1 with TRBJ1-2; 9 nucleotides align to TRBD1. Per germline, CDR1 KGHDR and CDR2 SFDVKD. This CDR3 spans 22 amino acids. With V trimmed by 6 bases and J by 7 bases, 32 bases remained unmatched. This chain's CDR3 is CATSSGHNRGHTFVPMGCGYTF. The DNA of the CDR3 is TGTGCCACCAGTTCGGGACACAACAGGGGGCACACGTTCGTTCCTATGGGATGTGGCTACACCTTC.

The chain has TRBV4-3 and TRBJ2-3, with D unclear. Trimming left V 6 bases short and J 6 bases short, with 16 bases between. From germline, CDR1 is LGHNA and CDR2 YSLEER. The CDR3 contains 14 residues. The DNA for the CDR3 is TGCGCCAGCAGTGGCCGCCTCGGCCCGGATACGCAGTATTTT. Its protein is CASSGRLGPDTQYF.

The CDR3 DNA reads as TGTGCCAGCAGCTTGGCCCCGAGGACTGAAGCTTTCTTT. Translated, it gives CASSLAPRTEAFF. This chain uses TRBV5-5 with TRBJ1-1; D ambiguous. V was shortened by 0 bases and J by 5 bases, with 8 bases between the two germline ends. Germline V gene lookup returns CDR1 SGHKS and CDR2 YYEKEE (reference sequence). This CDR3 has 13 residues.